The 2 T cell receptor beta chains listed next were all sequenced from one sample in a study of OX40 agonist ivuxolimab in advanced cancers. The protocol was immunoSEQ multiplex PCR, while the TCRdb copy is restricted to in-frame clones and leaves out a portion. This table has about 11,000 clones, roughly 80% appearing once. The material sequenced was CD4+ or CD8+ T cells sorted from blood, taken in a trial of the OX40 agonist ivuxolimab. The receptors were gathered from an adult with an advanced solid tumor such as melanoma, head and neck, liver or kidney cancer.

The chain combines TRBV6-1 with TRBJ2-1; D possibly corresponds to TRBD2 (6 bases). Trimming removed 8 bases at V and 7 bases at J, with 12 bases between. CDR3 size: 12 residues. The germline V gene encodes CDR1 MNHNS and CDR2 SASEGT. This CDR3 is CASLFGGNEQFF. In DNA form, the CDR3 reads TGTGCCAGCCTCTTTGGGGGGAATGAGCAGTTCTTC.

This clone has just a few counts. The genes are TRBV5-8 and TRBJ1-2; 11 bases are shared with TRBD1. Germline V gene sequence: CDR1 SGHTS, CDR2 YDEGEE. The CDR3 is 16 residues long. The junction had 9 bases not matched to a gene; V was cut back by 2 bases and J by 6 bases. CDR3 loop: CASSLHGDRGLNGYTF. The CDR3 coding sequence is TGTGCCAGCAGCTTACATGGGGACAGGGGGTTAAATGGCTACACCTTC.